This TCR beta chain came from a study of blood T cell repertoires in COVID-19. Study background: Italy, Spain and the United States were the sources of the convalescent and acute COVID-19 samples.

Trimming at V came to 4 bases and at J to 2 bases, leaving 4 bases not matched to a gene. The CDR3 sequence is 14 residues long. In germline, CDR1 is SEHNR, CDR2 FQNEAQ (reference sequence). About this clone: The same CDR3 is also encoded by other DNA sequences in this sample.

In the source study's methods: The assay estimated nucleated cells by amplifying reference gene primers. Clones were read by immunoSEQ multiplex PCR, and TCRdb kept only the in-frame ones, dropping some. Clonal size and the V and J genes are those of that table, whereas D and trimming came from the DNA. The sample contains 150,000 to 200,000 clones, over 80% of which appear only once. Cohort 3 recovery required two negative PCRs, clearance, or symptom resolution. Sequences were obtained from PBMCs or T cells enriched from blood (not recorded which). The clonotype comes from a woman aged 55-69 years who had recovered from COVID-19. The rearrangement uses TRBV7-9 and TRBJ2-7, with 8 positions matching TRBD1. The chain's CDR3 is CASSYDRGTYEQYF. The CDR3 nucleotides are TGTGCCAGCAGCTACGACAGGGGTACCTACGAGCAGTACTTC.